The TCR beta chain described here comes from a study of blood T cell repertoires in COVID-19. Study summary: Sites in the United States, Italy and Spain provided acute and convalescent COVID-19 samples.

Only in-frame clones appear in the TCRdb table, and some are missing; sequencing was by immunoSEQ multiplex PCR. The data contain nearly 250,000 clones, around nine tenths of them singletons. CDR1 and CDR2 (germline): SGDLS, YYNGEE. CDR3 length: 19 residues. V lost 3 bases, J lost 2 bases, and 17 bases stayed unmatched. This TCR came from a woman between 55 and 75 years old who had recovered from COVID-19. The specimen sequenced was peripheral blood. The chain uses TRBV9 and TRBJ2-3, with 8 bases lining up with TRBD2. CDR3 amino acids: CASSAPRGGPRPSTDTQYF. CDR3 DNA sequence: TGTGCCAGCAGCGCCCCCCGCGGGGGGCCTCGACCCTCCACAGATACGCAGTATTTT.